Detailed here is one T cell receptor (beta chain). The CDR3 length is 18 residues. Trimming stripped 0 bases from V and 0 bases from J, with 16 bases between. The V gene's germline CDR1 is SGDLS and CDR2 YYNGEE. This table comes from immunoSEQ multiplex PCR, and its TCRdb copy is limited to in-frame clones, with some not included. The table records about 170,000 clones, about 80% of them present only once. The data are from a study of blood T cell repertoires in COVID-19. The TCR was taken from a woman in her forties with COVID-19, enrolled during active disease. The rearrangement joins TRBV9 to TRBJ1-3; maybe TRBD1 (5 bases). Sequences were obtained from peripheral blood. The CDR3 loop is CASSVASLGGTSGNTIYF. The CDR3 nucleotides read TGTGCCAGCAGCGTAGCCTCACTTGGGGGGACCTCTGGAAACACCATATATTTT.